This TCR beta chain was sequenced for a study of T cell changes during pregnancy in multiple sclerosis. Sequencing used immunoSEQ multiplex PCR; TCRdb keeps in-frame clones, though not all of them. The sample shows more than 90,000 clones, 85% to 95% of them seen only once. The V gene's germline CDR1 is SGDLS and CDR2 YYNGEE. The junction had 7 bases not matched to a gene; V was cut back by 2 bases and J by 3 bases. The length of the CDR3 is 16 residues. The sequence was collected from a female donor with multiple sclerosis, enrolled in a pregnancy study. Sequencing used peripheral blood, obtained after pregnancy. The V call is TRBV9, the J call TRBJ2-1; 8 nucleotides align to TRBD2. The CDR3 loop reads CASSVSRRGGYNEQFF. CDR3 coding DNA: TGTGCCAGCAGCGTGTCCCGCCGGGGGGGCTACAATGAGCAGTTCTTC.